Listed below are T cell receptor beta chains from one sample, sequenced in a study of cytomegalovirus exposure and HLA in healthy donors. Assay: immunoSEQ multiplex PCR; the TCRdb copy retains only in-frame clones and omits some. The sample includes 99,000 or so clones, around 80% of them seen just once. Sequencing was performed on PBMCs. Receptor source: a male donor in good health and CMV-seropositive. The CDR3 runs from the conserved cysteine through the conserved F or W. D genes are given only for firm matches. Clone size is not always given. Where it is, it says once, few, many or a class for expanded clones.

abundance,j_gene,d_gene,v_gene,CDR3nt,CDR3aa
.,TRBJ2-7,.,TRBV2,TGTGCCAGCAGTGAAGACATATCCTCCTACGAGCAGTACTTC,CASSEDISSYEQYF
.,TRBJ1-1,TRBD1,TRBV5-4,TGTGCCAGCAGCTTGGGGGTACGACAGGGGCGGAACACTGAAGCTTTCTTT,CASSLGVRQGRNTEAFF
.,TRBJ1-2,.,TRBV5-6,TGTGCCAGCAGCTCCTACGGGGTTAACTATGGCTACACCTTC,CASSSYGVNYGYTF
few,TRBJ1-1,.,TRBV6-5,TGTGCCAGCAGTTACATGCAGGCCACGAACACTGAAGCTTTCTTT,CASSYMQATNTEAFF
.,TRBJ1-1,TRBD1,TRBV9,TGTGCCAGCACCGGACAGGTGATGAACACTGAAGCTTTCTTT,CASTGQVMNTEAFF
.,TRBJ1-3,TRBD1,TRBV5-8,TGTGCCAGCAGCTCCGGGACAGGGCCTGGAAACACCATATATTTT,CASSSGTGPGNTIYF
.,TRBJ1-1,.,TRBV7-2,TGTGCCAGCAGCTTAGAGGGGATCACTGAAGCTTTCTTT,CASSLEGITEAFF
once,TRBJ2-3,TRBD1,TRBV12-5,TGTGCTAGTGCGGCCGGGACAGTTAGCACAGATACGCAGTATTTT,CASAAGTVSTDTQYF
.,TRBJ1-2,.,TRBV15,TGTGCCACCAGCAGAGGAGGGAGCTCGGGGGGCTACACCTTC,CATSRGGSSGGYTF
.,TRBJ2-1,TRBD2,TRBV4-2,TGTGCCAGCAGCCCGCACCTAGCGGGGGGGAGCAATGAGCAGTTCTTC,CASSPHLAGGSNEQFF
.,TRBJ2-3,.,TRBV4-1,TGCGCCAGCAGGGTGCTTCCGGGTCCAACAGATACGCAGTATTTT,CASRVLPGPTDTQYF
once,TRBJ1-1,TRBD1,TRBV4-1,TGCGCCAGCAGCCAAGACGAGGGGGCCCCAACGCGCTTT,CASSQDEGAPTRF
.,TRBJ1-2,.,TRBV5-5,TGTGCCAGCACCTTCGACCTGGGCGCGACTAACTATGGCTACACCTTC,CASTFDLGATNYGYTF
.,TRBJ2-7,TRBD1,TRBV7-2,TGTGCCAGCAGCCGACGACAGGGATCCTACGAGCAGTACTTC,CASSRRQGSYEQYF
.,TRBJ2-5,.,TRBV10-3,TGTGCCATCAACCATCAGGGTTTGGGAGAGACCCAGTACTTC,CAINHQGLGETQYF
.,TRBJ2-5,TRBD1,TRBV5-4,TGTGCCAGCAGCCGAAACAGGGGCCAAGAGACCCAGTACTTC,CASSRNRGQETQYF
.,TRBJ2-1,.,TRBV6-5,TGTGCCAGCAGTTTCAGCTACAATGAGCAGTTCTTC,CASSFSYNEQFF
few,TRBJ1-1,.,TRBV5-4,TGTGCCAGCAGCTTGGGAGGTGACACTGAAGCTTTCTTT,CASSLGGDTEAFF
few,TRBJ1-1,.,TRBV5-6,TGTGCCAGCAGCCCCGACGGGGGACGGCACACTGAAGCTTTCTTT,CASSPDGGRHTEAFF
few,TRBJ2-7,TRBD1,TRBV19,TGTGCCAGTAGTATAATTGACAGGGGGCGGAGCGAGCAGTACTTC,CASSIIDRGRSEQYF
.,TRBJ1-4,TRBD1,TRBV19,TGTGCCAGTAGTCGGGGACAGATTAATGAAAAACTGTTTTTT,CASSRGQINEKLFF
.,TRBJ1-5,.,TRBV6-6,TGTGCCAGCAGTCTTGACAAGCACAATCAGCCCCAGCATTTT,CASSLDKHNQPQHF
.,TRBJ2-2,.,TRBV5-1,TGCGCCAGCCGCCCGGGGGATTCGAACACCGGGGAGCTGTTTTTT,CASRPGDSNTGELFF
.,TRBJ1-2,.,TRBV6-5,TGTGCCAGCAGTCGTCAAGTTACAGACTATGGCTACACCTTC,CASSRQVTDYGYTF
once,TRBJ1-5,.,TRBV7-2,TGTGCCAGCAGCCGCCACCAACCGGGTCTTATAGATCAGCCCCAGCATTTT,CASSRHQPGLIDQPQHF
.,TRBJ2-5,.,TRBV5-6,TGTGCCAGCAGCTTGGTCGAGGAGACCCAGTACTTC,CASSLVEETQYF
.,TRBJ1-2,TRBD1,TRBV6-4,TGTGCCAGCAGTGACTCCCCAGGGGGAGGCTACACCTTC,CASSDSPGGGYTF
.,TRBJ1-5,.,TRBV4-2,TGTGCCAGCAGCCAAGAGGTGGGCGGGAATCAGCCCCAGCATTTT,CASSQEVGGNQPQHF
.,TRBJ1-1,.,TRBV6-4,TGTGCCAGCAGGTGGACAGAGCCGAACACTGAAGCTTTCTTT,CASRWTEPNTEAFF
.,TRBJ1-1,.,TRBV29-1,TGCAGCGCTGGACAGAACACTGAAGCTTTCTTT,CSAGQNTEAFF